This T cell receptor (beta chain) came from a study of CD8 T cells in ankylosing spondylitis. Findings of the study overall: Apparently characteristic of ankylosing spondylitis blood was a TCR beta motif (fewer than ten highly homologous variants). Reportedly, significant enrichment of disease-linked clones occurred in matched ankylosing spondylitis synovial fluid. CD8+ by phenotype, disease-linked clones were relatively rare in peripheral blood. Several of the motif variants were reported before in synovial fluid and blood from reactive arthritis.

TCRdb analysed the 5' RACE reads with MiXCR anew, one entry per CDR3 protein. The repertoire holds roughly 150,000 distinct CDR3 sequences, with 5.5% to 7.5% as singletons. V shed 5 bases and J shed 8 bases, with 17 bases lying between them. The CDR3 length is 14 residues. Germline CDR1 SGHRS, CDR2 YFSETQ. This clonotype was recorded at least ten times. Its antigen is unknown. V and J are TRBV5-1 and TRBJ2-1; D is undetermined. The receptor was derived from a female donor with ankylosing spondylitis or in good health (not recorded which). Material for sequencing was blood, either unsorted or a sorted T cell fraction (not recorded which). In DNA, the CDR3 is TGCGCCAGCAGTTCCGGGTCAGAGGAAGATGAGCAGTTCTTC. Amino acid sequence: CASSSGSEEDEQFF.